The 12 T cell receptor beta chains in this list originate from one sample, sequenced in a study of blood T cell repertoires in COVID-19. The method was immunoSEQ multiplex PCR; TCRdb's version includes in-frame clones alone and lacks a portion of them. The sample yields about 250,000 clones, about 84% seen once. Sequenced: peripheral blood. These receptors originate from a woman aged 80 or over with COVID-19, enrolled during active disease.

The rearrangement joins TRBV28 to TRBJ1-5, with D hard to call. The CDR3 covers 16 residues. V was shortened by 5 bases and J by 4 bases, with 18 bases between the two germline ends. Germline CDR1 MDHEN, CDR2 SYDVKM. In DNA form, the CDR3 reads TGTGCCAGCAGTAGCAGACTGGGAGCGGGGAATCAGCCCCAGCATTTT. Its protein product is CASSSRLGAGNQPQHF.

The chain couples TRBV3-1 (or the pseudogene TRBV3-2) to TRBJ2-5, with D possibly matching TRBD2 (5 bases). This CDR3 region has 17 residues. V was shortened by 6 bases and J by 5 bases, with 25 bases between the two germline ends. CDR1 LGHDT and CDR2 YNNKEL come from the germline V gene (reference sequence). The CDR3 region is CASRQRPSRTLGETQYF. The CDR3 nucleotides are TGTGCCAGCAGACAAAGGCCTAGCAGAACCCTAGGGGAGACCCAGTACTTC.

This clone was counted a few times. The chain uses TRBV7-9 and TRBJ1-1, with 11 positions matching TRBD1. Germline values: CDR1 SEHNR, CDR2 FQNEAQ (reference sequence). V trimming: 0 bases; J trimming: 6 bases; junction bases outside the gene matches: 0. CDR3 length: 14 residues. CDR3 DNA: TGTGCCAGCAGCTTAGCGGGACAGGGGGCTGAAGCTTTCTTT. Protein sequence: CASSLAGQGAEAFF. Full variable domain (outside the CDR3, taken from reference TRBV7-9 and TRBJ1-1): DTGVSQNPRHKITKRGQNVTFRCDPISEHNRLYWYRQTLGQGPEFLTYFQNEAQLEKSRLLSDRFSAERPKGSFSTLEIQRTEQGDSAMYLCASSLAGQGAEAFFGQGTRLTVV.

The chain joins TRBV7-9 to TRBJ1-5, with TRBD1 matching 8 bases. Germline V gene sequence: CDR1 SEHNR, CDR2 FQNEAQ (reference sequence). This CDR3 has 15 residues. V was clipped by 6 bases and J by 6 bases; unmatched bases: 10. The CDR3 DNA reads TGTGCCAGCAGTCAGGGGGCAGGGGGAACTCAGCCCCAGCATTTT. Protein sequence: CASSQGAGGTQPQHF.

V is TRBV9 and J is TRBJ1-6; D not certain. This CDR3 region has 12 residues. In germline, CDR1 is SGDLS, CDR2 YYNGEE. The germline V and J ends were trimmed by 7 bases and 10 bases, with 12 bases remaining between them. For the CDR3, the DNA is TGTGCCAGCGGGTCGAGGGAGTCACCCCTCCACTTT. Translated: CASGSRESPLHF.

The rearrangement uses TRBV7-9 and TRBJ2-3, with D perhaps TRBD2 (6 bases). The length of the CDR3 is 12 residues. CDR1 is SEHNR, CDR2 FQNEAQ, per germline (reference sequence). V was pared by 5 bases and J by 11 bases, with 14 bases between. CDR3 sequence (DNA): TGTGCCAGCAGCCCCCCCGGGGGATGGCAGTATTTT. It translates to CASSPPGGWQYF.

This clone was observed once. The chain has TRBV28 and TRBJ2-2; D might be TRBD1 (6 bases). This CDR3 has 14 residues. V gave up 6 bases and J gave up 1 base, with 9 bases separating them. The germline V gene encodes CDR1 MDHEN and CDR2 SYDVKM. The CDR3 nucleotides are TGTGCCAGCAGGCTGACAGGGAACACCGGGGAGCTGTTTTTT. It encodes CASRLTGNTGELFF. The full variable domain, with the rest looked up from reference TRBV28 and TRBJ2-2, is DVKVTQSSRYLVKRTGEKVFLECVQDMDHENMFWYRQDPGLGLRLIYFSYDVKMKEKGDIPEGYSVSREKKERFSLILESASTNQTSMYLCASRLTGNTGELFFGEGSRLTVL.

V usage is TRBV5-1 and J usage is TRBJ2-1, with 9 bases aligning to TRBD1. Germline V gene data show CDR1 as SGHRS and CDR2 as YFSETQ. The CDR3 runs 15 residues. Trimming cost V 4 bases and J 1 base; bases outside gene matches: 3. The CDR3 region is CASSHGTGSYNEQFF. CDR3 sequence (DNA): TGCGCCAGCAGCCACGGGACAGGGTCCTACAATGAGCAGTTCTTC.

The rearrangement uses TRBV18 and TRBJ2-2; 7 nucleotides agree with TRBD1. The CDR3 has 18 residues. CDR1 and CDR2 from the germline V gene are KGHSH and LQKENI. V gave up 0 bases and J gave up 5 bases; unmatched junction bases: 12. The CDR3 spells CASSPPRSQGVVTGELFF. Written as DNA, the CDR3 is TGTGCCAGCTCACCACCCAGATCGCAGGGGGTGGTAACCGGGGAGCTGTTTTTT.

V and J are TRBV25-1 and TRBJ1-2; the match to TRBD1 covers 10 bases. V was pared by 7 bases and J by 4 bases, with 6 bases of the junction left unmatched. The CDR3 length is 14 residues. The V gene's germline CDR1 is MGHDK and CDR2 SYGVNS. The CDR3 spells CASKGQGDFYGYTF. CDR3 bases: TGTGCCAGCAAAGGACAGGGGGACTTCTATGGCTACACCTTC.

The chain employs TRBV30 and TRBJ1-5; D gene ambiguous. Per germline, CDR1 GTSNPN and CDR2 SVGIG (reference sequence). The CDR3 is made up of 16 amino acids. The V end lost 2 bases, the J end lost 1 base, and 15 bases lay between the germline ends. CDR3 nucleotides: TGTGCCTGGAGTCCCGCCGAGACACCCAGCAATCAGCCCCAGCATTTT. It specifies CAWSPAETPSNQPQHF.

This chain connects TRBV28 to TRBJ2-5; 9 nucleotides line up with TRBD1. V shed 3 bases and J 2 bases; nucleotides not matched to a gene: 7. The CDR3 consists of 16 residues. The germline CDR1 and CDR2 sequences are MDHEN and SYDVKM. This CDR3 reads CASSLYRGRGQETQYF. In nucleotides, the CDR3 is TGTGCCAGCAGTTTGTACAGGGGGCGCGGGCAAGAGACCCAGTACTTC.